The sequence of this TCR beta chain was determined in a study of post-analysis software for immune sequencing data. General observations from the study: Patients had higher frequencies than controls of about five TRBV segments, including TRBV5-6, TRBV5-1 and TRBV20-1. Strong same-batch co-clustering of samples appeared with F measure clustering. Significantly decreased normalized Chao1 diversity was recorded for multiple sclerosis patients relative to controls.

V was shortened by 6 bases and J by 8 bases, with 14 bases between the two germline ends. The CDR3 covers 13 residues. Germline V gene data show CDR1 as MNHEY and CDR2 as SVGEGT. Concerning this clonotype itself: Its antigen is unknown. One base away lies a much larger clone, so this may be a sequencing read error.

Carried by the TCR beta cDNA libraries were unique molecular identifiers. MiXCR, applied by TCRdb to the PCR reads, yields one record per CDR3 protein. The table has about 160,000 distinct CDR3 sequences, about 34% seen once; the top ten hold 25% to 30%. The chain combines TRBV6-2 or TRBV6-3 with TRBJ2-1; D may be TRBD2 (7 bases). This TCR derives from a girl aged 5-17 years with multiple sclerosis. Sequenced material: blood, taken after autologous hematopoietic stem cell transplantation. This CDR3 reads CASRYPGGDEQFF. The CDR3 DNA reads TGTGCCAGCAGGTATCCGGGGGGCGATGAGCAGTTCTTC.